One sample yielded the 27 T cell receptor beta chains listed below, sequenced in a study of T-cell reconstitution after alpha-beta-depleted transplantation in children. Molecular barcoding with unique molecular identifiers was used for the TCRbeta library. TCRdb fed the PCR reads into MiXCR, producing one record per CDR3 protein. Among about 110,000 distinct CDR3 sequences listed, 6.4% were seen once. The material was PBMCs, mostly from graft donor cells, obtained 360 days after TCRalphabeta/CD19-depleted stem cell transplant. The receptors here all came from a male patient between 2 and 15 years old who had a stem cell transplant for acute lymphoblastic leukemia, so the T cells may come from the graft donor.

This clonotype was found many times. This chain links TRBV5-1 with TRBJ1-5, with 7 bases matching TRBD1. The CDR3 has 18 residues. Germline assignment: CDR1 SGHRS and CDR2 YFSETQ. Trimming took 4 bases from V and 5 from J; bases not matched to a gene: 18. Here the CDR3 reads CASSGGRGQRIRDQPQHF. The DNA for the CDR3 is TGCGCCAGCAGCGGGGGGAGGGGGCAGAGAATCCGCGATCAGCCCCAGCATTTT.

This clonotype was counted ten times or more. The gene calls are TRBV9 and TRBJ2-1, with D hard to call. Germline values: CDR1 SGDLS, CDR2 YYNGEE. V was pared by 4 bases and J by 4 bases, with 6 bases between. The length of the CDR3 is 12 residues. CDR3 region: CASSRRYNEQFF. The CDR3, as DNA: TGTGCCAGCAGCCGCCGGTACAATGAGCAGTTCTTC. The variable domain in full, completed from reference TRBV9 and TRBJ2-1, reads DSGVTQTPKHLITATGQRVTLRCSPRSGDLSVYWYQQSLDQGLQFLIQYYNGEERAKGNILERFSAQQFPDLHSELNLSSLELGDSALYFCASSRRYNEQFFGPGTRLTVL.

Ten or more counts support this clonotype. This sequence joins TRBV11-2 and TRBJ1-4; 8 nucleotides agree with TRBD1. Germline-derived CDR1 and CDR2 are SGHAT and FQNNGV. This CDR3 is built from 15 residues. Unmatched junction bases numbered 5, after V lost 1 base and J lost 7 bases. The CDR3 loop reads CASSLGTGGSEKLFF. In DNA form, the CDR3 reads TGTGCCAGCAGCTTAGGAACAGGGGGAAGTGAAAAACTGTTTTTT. Full variable domain (rest looked up from reference TRBV11-2 and TRBJ1-4): EAGVAQSPRYKIIEKRQSVAFWCNPISGHATLYWYQQILGQGPKLLIQFQNNGVVDDSQLPKDRFSAERLKGVDSTLKIQPAKLEDSAVYLCASSLGTGGSEKLFFGSGTQLSVL.

The table lists this clonotype with many counts. V is TRBV9 and J is TRBJ2-1, with 9 bases identical to TRBD2. This CDR3 region has 16 residues. V dropped 0 bases and J dropped 7; count of bases not matched to a gene: 8. Germline loops: CDR1 SGDLS, CDR2 YYNGEE. The CDR3 reads CASSVEASGTQNEQFF. Written as DNA, the CDR3 is TGTGCCAGCAGCGTAGAGGCTAGCGGGACCCAGAATGAGCAGTTCTTC. Full variable domain (rest looked up from reference TRBV9 and TRBJ2-1): DSGVTQTPKHLITATGQRVTLRCSPRSGDLSVYWYQQSLDQGLQFLIQYYNGEERAKGNILERFSAQQFPDLHSELNLSSLELGDSALYFCASSVEASGTQNEQFFGPGTRLTVL.

This clonotype was seen many times. V is TRBV10-3 and J is TRBJ1-5; 8 nucleotides match TRBD1. CDR1 is ENHRY, CDR2 SYGVKD, per germline. J gave up 3 bases and V 4 bases, and 5 bases lay outside the gene matches. CDR3 length equals 15 residues. CDR3 protein: CAISAGTGVNQPQHF. CDR3 nucleotides: TGTGCCATCAGTGCCGGGACAGGAGTCAATCAGCCCCAGCATTTT.

This clonotype was counted many times. Its ends do not fully match the called genes, so a read error is possible. This sequence joins TRBV20-1 and TRBJ1-1; no clear D gene. CDR1 and CDR2 from the germline V gene are DFQATT and SNEGSKA (reference sequence). CDR3 length: 12 amino acids. Here the CDR3 reads CQTGRMNTEAFF. CDR3 in DNA: TGCCAGACGGGGAGGATGAACACGGAAGCTTTCTTT.

This clonotype was counted a few times. This chain links TRBV3-1 with TRBJ1-1; tentatively, D is TRBD1 (5 bases). This CDR3 has 15 residues. Trimming shortened V by 0 bases and J by 1 base, and 9 bases separated the two germline ends. The germline gives CDR1 LGHDT, CDR2 YNNKEL (reference sequence). The CDR3 sequence: CASSQDSGPNTEAFF. CDR3 DNA: TGTGCCAGCAGCCAAGACTCAGGGCCGAACACTGAAGCTTTCTTT.

This chain uses TRBV7-9 with TRBJ1-5; D may be TRBD1 (5 bases). The V gene lost 5 bases and the J gene lost 0 bases, with 11 bases spanning the gap. The CDR3 contains 15 residues. Germline CDR1 SEHNR, CDR2 FQNEAQ (reference sequence). The CDR3 sequence is CASSRGGDSNQPQHF. CDR3 sequence (DNA): TGTGCCAGCAGCCGGGGAGGGGATAGCAATCAGCCCCAGCATTTT.

This chain uses TRBV27 with TRBJ2-1, with no clear D. The CDR3 is 14 amino acids. The V gene lost 5 bases and the J gene lost 4 bases, with 12 bases spanning the gap. CDR1 MNHEY and CDR2 SMNVEV come from the germline V gene (reference sequence). CDR3 loop: CASSRALVYNEQFF. The CDR3 DNA follows: TGTGCCAGCAGTAGGGCTCTAGTATACAATGAGCAGTTCTTC.

This clonotype appeared a few times. This sequence joins TRBV7-8 and TRBJ1-1, with 10 nucleotides matching TRBD1. The CDR3 sequence is 16 residues long. V dropped 0 bases and J dropped 1; count of bases not matched to a gene: 2. Germline lookup yields CDR1 SGHVS and CDR2 FQNEAQ. CDR3 coding DNA: TGTGCCAGCAGCTTAGCGGGACAGGGGTGGAACACTGAAGCTTTCTTT. It specifies CASSLAGQGWNTEAFF.

This clonotype was counted many times. This CDR3 is CASSQDQRGWETQYF. CDR3 sequence (DNA): TGTGCCAGCAGCCAAGATCAACGGGGTTGGGAGACCCAGTACTTC. This rearrangement joins TRBV4-2 to TRBJ2-5; weak D call: TRBD2 (5 bases). V lost 0 bases, J lost 5 bases, and 13 bases lay in between. The CDR3 length is 15 residues. CDR1 LGHNA and CDR2 YNFKEQ come from the germline V gene.

This clonotype was found many times. The chain couples TRBV5-1 to TRBJ1-5; 7 nucleotides align to TRBD1. CDR3 length equals 15 residues. With V trimmed by 1 base and J by 6 bases, 7 bases remained unmatched. Germline V lookup: CDR1 SGHRS, CDR2 YFSETQ. CDR3 coding DNA: TGCGCCAGCAGCTTGAGAGGGGGCGAGGTTCAGCCCCAGCATTTT. It encodes CASSLRGGEVQPQHF.

The sample holds a few counts of this clonotype. The chain uses TRBV7-2 and TRBJ2-3, with 13 bases lining up with TRBD2. The V and J ends lost 5 bases and 4 bases, in that order; junction bases with no gene match: 9. Germline V gene sequence: CDR1 SGHTA, CDR2 FQGNSA. This CDR3 has 17 amino acids. The CDR3 DNA reads as TGTGCCAGCAGCCCAGGGACTAGCGGGGTTTGGCCAGATACGCAGTATTTT. The encoded protein is CASSPGTSGVWPDTQYF.

This clonotype was seen ten or more times. This chain joins TRBV13 and TRBJ2-2; 12 bases map to TRBD1. From germline, CDR1 is PRHDT and CDR2 FYEKMQ (reference sequence). This CDR3 spans 16 amino acids. J gave up 8 bases and V 5 bases, and 9 bases lay outside the gene matches. The CDR3 sequence is CASSGGQGAIPGELFF. Here the CDR3 DNA reads TGTGCCAGCAGCGGGGGACAGGGGGCTATACCTGGGGAGCTGTTTTTT.

This chain connects TRBV11-3 to TRBJ2-1; D unresolved. Germline CDR1 is SGHNT and CDR2 is YENEEA. The CDR3 loop spans 13 amino acids. Trimming left V 2 bases short and J 0 bases short, with 2 bases between. The CDR3: CASSLYSYNEQFF. CDR3 bases: TGTGCCAGCAGCTTATACTCCTACAATGAGCAGTTCTTC.

The table lists this clonotype with many counts. J is TRBJ2-5 and V is TRBV6-5, with D tentatively TRBD1 (6 bases). Trimming removed 4 bases at V and 2 bases at J, with 11 bases between. Per germline, CDR1 MNHEY and CDR2 SVGAGI. The length of the CDR3 is 14 residues. CDR3 protein: CASSFAGEQETQYF. For the CDR3, the DNA is TGTGCCAGCAGTTTCGCAGGGGAGCAAGAGACCCAGTACTTC.

This clonotype was found many times. Here the CDR3 DNA reads TGCAGTGCCCCCGAGGCGGGAAGGGAGTTCTTC. This translates into CSAPEAGREFF. This chain uses TRBV20-1 with TRBJ2-1; weak D call: TRBD2 (6 bases). In germline, CDR1 is DFQATT, CDR2 SNEGSKA (reference sequence). CDR3 size: 11 residues. V lost 6 bases to trimming and J lost 14 bases, with 17 bases between them.

This chain uses TRBV6-5 with TRBJ1-2; D is ambiguous. Per the germline V gene, CDR1 is MNHEY and CDR2 is SVGAGI. The CDR3 length is 12 residues. Trimming stripped 2 bases from V and 4 bases from J, with 5 bases between. In DNA, the CDR3 is TGTGCCAGCAGTTACAGTGGCTATGGCTACACCTTC. This codes for CASSYSGYGYTF.

In this sample, this clonotype turned up a few times. The genes are TRBV10-3 and TRBJ2-7; TRBD2 is a possible D gene (5 bases). This CDR3 contains 13 residues. Germline V gene lookup returns CDR1 ENHRY and CDR2 SYGVKD. With 6 bases removed from V and 1 base from J, the gap between germline ends came to 10 bases. The CDR3 bases are TGTGCCATCAGGGGAGAAGGGTCCTACGAGCAGTACTTC. Its protein product is CAIRGEGSYEQYF.

A word on this clonotype: A single base separates this from a much larger clone, so it may be a read error. The rearrangement uses TRBV5-6 and TRBJ1-1; D may be TRBD1 (5 bases). This CDR3 is built from 14 residues. Deletions cut 5 bases from V and 5 bases from J, with 16 bases between. Per the germline V gene, CDR1 is SGHDT and CDR2 is YYEEEE. This CDR3 is CASSSDKGMTEAFF. The CDR3 DNA is TGTGCCAGCAGTTCGGACAAGGGTATGACTGAAGCTTTCTTT. The full variable domain, with the rest looked up from reference TRBV5-6 and TRBJ1-1, is DAGVTQSPTHLIKTRGQQVTLRCSPKSGHDTVSWYQQALGQGPQFIFQYYEEEERQRGNFPDRFSGHQFPNYSSELNVNALLLGDSALYLCASSSDKGMTEAFFGQGTRLTVV.

The table lists this clonotype with many counts. This chain joins TRBV27 and TRBJ1-6; D is uncertain. This CDR3 has 13 residues. V dropped 2 bases and J dropped 10 bases, with 9 bases sitting between them. The germline gives CDR1 MNHEY, CDR2 SMNVEV (reference sequence). The CDR3 region is CASSLRVASPLHF. The CDR3 DNA is TGTGCCAGCAGTTTAAGAGTAGCCTCACCCCTCCACTTT.

The J gene is TRBJ1-2, the V gene TRBV6-5; possibly TRBD1 for D (5 bases). Germline CDR1 is MNHEY and CDR2 is SVGAGI. V was pared by 4 bases and J by 4 bases, with 22 bases between. The CDR3 loop spans 17 amino acids. The CDR3 is CASSSTSVGQGGYGYTF. In nucleotides, the CDR3 is TGTGCCAGCAGTTCAACTTCGGTTGGGCAGGGCGGCTATGGCTACACCTTC.

This chain joins TRBV21-1 and TRBJ2-3; the table's D gene call, TRBD2, was not cross checked with the DNA. TRBV21-1 is assigned pseudogene status. The CDR3 loop spans 16 amino acids. The CDR3 loop reads CPAATFGLAGDGTQYF. CDR3 sequence (DNA): TGTCCAGCAGCAACCTTCGGACTAGCGGGAGACGGTACGCAGTATTTT.

This clonotype has ten or more counts. The V and J genes are TRBV7-8 and TRBJ1-5, with D maybe TRBD1 (6 bases). Trimming left V 1 base short and J 1 base short, with 17 bases between. From germline, CDR1 is SGHVS and CDR2 FQNEAQ. The CDR3 consists of 18 residues. CDR3 DNA: TGTGCCAGCAGCTTAGAACGGGGGTGGGGGCGCAGCAATCAGCCCCAGCATTTT. This encodes CASSLERGWGRSNQPQHF.

Many counts were recorded for this clonotype. The chain links TRBV4-2 to TRBJ2-2, with 9 bases that match TRBD2. This CDR3 comprises 16 residues. V was pared by 5 bases and J by 1 base, with 5 bases of the junction left unmatched. The V gene's germline CDR1 is LGHNA and CDR2 YNFKEQ. The CDR3 sequence is CASSYRLAENTGELFF. CDR3 nucleotide sequence: TGTGCCAGCAGCTACCGACTAGCGGAGAACACCGGGGAGCTGTTTTTT.

This clonotype was observed at least ten times. The chain couples TRBV7-9 to TRBJ2-1; D is uncertain. Germline V gene sequence: CDR1 SEHNR, CDR2 FQNEAQ (reference sequence). CDR3 length equals 12 residues. Trimming shortened V by 0 bases and J by 8 bases, and 5 bases separated the two germline ends. For the CDR3, the DNA is TGTGCCAGCAGCTTAGCGAGGTATGAGCAGTTCTTC. It translates to CASSLARYEQFF.

In its sample, this clonotype was seen many times. As DNA, the CDR3 is TGCGCCAGCAGCCAAGACCCTGCACTAGCGGGAGTAAATGAGCAGTTCTTC. This encodes CASSQDPALAGVNEQFF. V usage is TRBV4-3 and J usage is TRBJ2-1, with 11 positions matching TRBD2. This CDR3 region has 17 residues. Losses at the gene ends were 0 bases for V and 7 bases for J; bases not matched to a gene: 8. In germline, CDR1 is LGHNA, CDR2 YSLEER.